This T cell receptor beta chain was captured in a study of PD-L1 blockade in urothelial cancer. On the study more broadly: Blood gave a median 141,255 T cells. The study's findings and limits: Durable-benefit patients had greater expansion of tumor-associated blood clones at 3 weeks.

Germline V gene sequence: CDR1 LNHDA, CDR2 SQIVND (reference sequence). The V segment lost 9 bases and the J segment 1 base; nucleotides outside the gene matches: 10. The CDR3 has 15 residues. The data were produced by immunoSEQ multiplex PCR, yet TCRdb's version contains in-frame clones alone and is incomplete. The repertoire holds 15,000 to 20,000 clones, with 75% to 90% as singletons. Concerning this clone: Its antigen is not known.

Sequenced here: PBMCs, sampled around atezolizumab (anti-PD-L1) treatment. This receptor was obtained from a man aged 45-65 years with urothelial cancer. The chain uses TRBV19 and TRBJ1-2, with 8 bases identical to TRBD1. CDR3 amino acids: CASLPGTGFNYGYTF. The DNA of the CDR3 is TGTGCCAGCTTACCCGGGACAGGATTTAACTATGGCTACACCTTC.